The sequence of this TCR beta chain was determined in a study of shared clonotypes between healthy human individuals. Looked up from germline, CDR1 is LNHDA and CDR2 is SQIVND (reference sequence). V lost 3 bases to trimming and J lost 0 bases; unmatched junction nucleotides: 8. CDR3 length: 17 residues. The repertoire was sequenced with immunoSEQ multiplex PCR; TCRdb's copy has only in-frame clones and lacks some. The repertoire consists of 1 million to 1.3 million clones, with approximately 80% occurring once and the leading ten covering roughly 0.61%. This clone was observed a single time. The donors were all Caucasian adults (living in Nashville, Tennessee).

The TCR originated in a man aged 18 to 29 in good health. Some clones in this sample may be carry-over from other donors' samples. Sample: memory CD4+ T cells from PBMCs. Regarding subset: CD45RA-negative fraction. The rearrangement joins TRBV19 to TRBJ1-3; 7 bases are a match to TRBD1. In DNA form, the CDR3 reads TGTGCCAGTAGTATTGCGGGACAGACGTTCTCTGGAAACACCATATATTTT. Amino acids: CASSIAGQTFSGNTIYF. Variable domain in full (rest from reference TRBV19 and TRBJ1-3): DGGITQSPKYLFRKEGQNVTLSCEQNLNHDAMYWYRQDPGQGLRLIYYSQIVNDFQKGDIAEGYSVSREKKESFPLTVTSAQKNPTAFYLCASSIAGQTFSGNTIYFGEGSWLTVV.